The following is a TCR beta chain sequence with its context. Seattle patients were enrolled while actively infected and followed longitudinally. These data are taken from a study of blood T cell repertoires in COVID-19. On the study more broadly: The study drew acute and convalescent COVID-19 samples from the United States, Italy and Spain.

Source study methods: Scientists estimated how many nucleated cells there were by amplifying reference gene primers. Measured with immunoSEQ multiplex PCR; TCRdb has only the in-frame clones, and not every one. Clone size and V and J calls were adopted from that table, with D and trimming inferred from the DNA. The sample lists a few hundred thousand clones; about 90% were seen once. Germline CDR1 reads LNHDA; CDR2 reads SQIVND (reference sequence). The length of the CDR3 is 17 residues. With V trimmed by 4 bases and J by 7 bases, 10 bases remained unmatched. This clonotype was sampled from a man between 18 and 35 years old with COVID-19, enrolled during active disease. The sample consisted of peripheral blood. The V call is TRBV19, the J call TRBJ2-1; 13 nucleotides line up with TRBD2. In DNA, the CDR3 is TGTGCCAGTAGTACTCACCTACTAGCGGGAGGGGGTAATGAGCAGTTCTTC. It encodes CASSTHLLAGGGNEQFF.